This TCR beta chain was documented in a study of T cell responses to AZD1222 COVID-19 vaccine. Study results and limitations: Unmutated regions of variants are reportedly targeted by nearly half of spike-specific TCRs.

The CDR3 spans 12 residues. Germline V CDR1 and CDR2: SGHTA, FQGNSA. The V segment lost 5 bases and the J segment 6 bases; nucleotides outside the gene matches: 1. Clones were read by immunoSEQ multiplex PCR, and TCRdb kept only the in-frame ones, dropping some. The sample has some 150,000 clones; approximately 91% are singletons. About this clone: What it binds is unknown.

The sample consisted of peripheral blood, taken 28 days after the second dose of the MenACWY control vaccine. This TCR came from an adult who received the MenACWY meningococcal vaccine as a control. This chain joins TRBV7-2 and TRBJ2-4, with 7 bases that match TRBD2. CDR3 coding DNA: TGTGCCAGCAGCCCGGGAGGAAACATTCAGTACTTC. Translation: CASSPGGNIQYF.